The text below deals with one T cell receptor beta chain. Its antigen is not known. This sample is drawn from a study of T cells in Graves' hyperthyroidism and ophthalmopathy. Trimming removed 3 bases from V and 0 bases from J, with 17 bases in between. Germline-derived CDR1 and CDR2 are DFQATT and SNEGSKA (reference sequence). The CDR3 spans 16 residues. The definition of stable Graves' hyperthyroidism was no ophthalmopathy progression within 18 months. Uncontrolled infection, other autoimmune disease, pregnancy and lactation each barred patients from inclusion. Clinical symptoms, serum thyroxine, TRAb, thyroid ultrasound and orbital computed tomography informed diagnoses. General study points: Most clonotypes expanded in thyroid above 0.001 were likewise present in blood.

TCR beta CDR3 regions were amplified from RNA transcripts. HTBI primers were used for first-round RT-PCR of the TCR CDR3. TCRdb processed the multiplex PCR reads anew with MiXCR; each CDR3 protein has one entry. The sample carries 530,000 or so distinct CDR3 sequences, around 42% recorded once. The source is a woman in her late teens or twenties with Graves' hyperthyroidism. The sample comprised peripheral blood or thyroid tissue (not recorded which). The chain carries TRBV20-1 and TRBJ1-1; D remains ambiguous. The CDR3 is CSASPPSLSMNTEAFF. In DNA, the CDR3 is TGCAGTGCTAGCCCGCCGTCGCTTTCCATGAACACTGAAGCTTTCTTT.